These 14 T cell receptor beta chains were sequenced from one sample in a study of Graves' ophthalmopathy and Graves' hyperthyroidism. Amplification of TCR beta CDR3 regions used RNA transcripts. Amplification began with first-round RT-PCR using HTBI primers, then second-round multiplex PCR was performed. TCRdb re-derived calls from the multiplex PCR reads in MiXCR, one entry per CDR3 protein. The sample has approximately 700,000 distinct CDR3 sequences, about 41% seen once; the top ten hold over 2.5%. Source material: peripheral blood. The receptors shown here come from an adult man with Graves' ophthalmopathy.

Note on this clonotype: A read error may account for a junction end that differs from germline. CDR3 amino acids: CAGRDSNTEAFF. The CDR3 region has the DNA TGTGCCGGCAGGGACAGTAACACTGAAGCTTTCTTT. The genes are TRBV12-3 or TRBV12-4 and TRBJ1-1; 7 bases fit TRBD1. The CDR3 sequence is 12 residues long.

This clonotype was detected many times. Relative to the germline gene, one junction end is altered; a read error may explain this. The chain joins TRBV7-2 to TRBJ2-5; 10 nucleotides line up with TRBD1. CDR1 and CDR2 (germline): SGHTA, FQGNSA. The CDR3 has 17 residues. CDR3 nucleotide sequence: TGTGCCAGCAGCTTAGGGACAGGGGGTAGATCAAGAGAGTCCCAGTACTTC. The encoded protein is CASSLGTGGRSRESQYF.

Details on this clonotype: One end of the junction fails to match germline, which may point to a read error. The CDR3 loop is CASSEWSSGRQKLLF. Here the CDR3 DNA reads TGTGCCAGCAGTGAATGGTCAAGCGGTAGGCAAAAACTGTTATTT. The rearrangement joins TRBV2 to TRBJ1-4, with D hard to call. From germline, CDR1 is SNHLY and CDR2 FYNNEI. The CDR3 totals 15 residues.

This clonotype was seen at least ten times. The V and J genes are TRBV14 and TRBJ1-4, with D perhaps matching TRBD1 (5 bases). Per the germline V gene, CDR1 is SGHDN and CDR2 is FVKESK. CDR3 size: 15 residues. With 4 bases removed from V and 7 bases from J, the gap between germline ends came to 16 bases. The CDR3 here is CASSPGKGFSEKLFF. For the CDR3, the DNA is TGTGCCAGCAGCCCAGGAAAGGGGTTTAGTGAAAAACTGTTTTTT.

The chain joins TRBV6-5 to TRBJ2-5; D is unresolved. The CDR3 loop spans 13 amino acids. The V and J ends lost 5 bases and 5 bases respectively, with 12 bases between them. CDR1 and CDR2 (germline): MNHEY, SVGAGI. Written as DNA, the CDR3 is TGTGCCAGCAGTCACCTAGATGGGGAGACCCAGTACTTC. Its protein product is CASSHLDGETQYF.

This clonotype was detected many times. The rearrangement joins TRBV20-1 to TRBJ1-4; 8 nucleotides align to TRBD1. Germline CDR1 DFQATT, CDR2 SNEGSKA (reference sequence). Trimming removed 0 bases from V and 7 bases from J; junction bases left unmatched: 7. The CDR3 is 15 residues long. CDR3 sequence reads: CSARDIGQGSEKLFF. The CDR3 region has the DNA TGCAGTGCTAGAGATATCGGACAGGGTAGTGAAAAACTGTTTTTT.

Comment on this clonotype: At one of its ends the junction is not consistent with the germline gene, which may arise from a read error. The chain couples TRBV7-9 to TRBJ2-7; weak D call: TRBD2 (7 bases). The CDR3 extends over 15 amino acids. Looked up from germline, CDR1 is SEHNR and CDR2 is FQNEAQ (reference sequence). In nucleotides, the CDR3 is TGTGCCAGCAGCTTACAACAGAAGGAAGGGGGGGAGCTGTACTTC. Encoded protein: CASSLQQKEGGELYF.

This clonotype was detected a few times. The V gene is TRBV12-3 or TRBV12-4, the J gene TRBJ1-1; D possibly corresponds to TRBD1 (5 bases). Trimming pared 7 bases from V and 3 bases from J, leaving 21 bases between. This CDR3 is built from 16 residues. The CDR3 region is CASTYLGGREDTEAFF. The CDR3 DNA reads as TGTGCCAGCACCTACCTTGGTGGCAGGGAGGACACTGAAGCTTTCTTT.

Details on this clonotype: Germline and junction disagree at one end, which may indicate a read error. V usage is TRBV5-1 and J usage is TRBJ2-6; TRBD2 aligns across 10 bases. The CDR3 is made up of 14 amino acids. Germline loops: CDR1 SGHRS, CDR2 YFSETQ. CDR3 sequence: CASRPSGGDNVLTF. The CDR3 DNA sequence: TGTGCCAGCAGACCGAGCGGGGGGGATAACGTCCTGACTTTC.

This clonotype occurred many times. J is TRBJ1-3 and V is TRBV11-2; D may be TRBD1 (6 bases). Trimming left V 5 bases short and J 4 bases short, with 21 bases between. CDR3 length: 17 amino acids. Germline values: CDR1 SGHAT, CDR2 FQNNGV. The CDR3 coding sequence is TGTGCCAGCAGCATAGGTGCAGGGAGAGGGGGAGGAAACACCATATATTTT. This translates into CASSIGAGRGGGNTIYF.

This chain joins TRBV7-2 and TRBJ2-5; 9 nucleotides match TRBD1. Germline V CDR1 and CDR2: SGHTA, FQGNSA. The CDR3 sequence is 15 residues long. V was clipped by 4 bases and J by 5 bases; unmatched bases: 8. The CDR3 sequence is CASSYLRTGDETQYF. CDR3 in DNA: TGTGCCAGCAGCTACCTCAGGACAGGGGATGAGACCCAGTACTTC. The full variable domain, completed using reference TRBV7-2 and TRBJ2-5, is GAGVSQSPSNKVTEKGKDVELRCDPISGHTALYWYRQSLGQGLEFLIYFQGNSAPDKSGLPSDRFSAERTGGSVSTLTIQRTQQEDSAVYLCASSYLRTGDETQYFGPGTRLLVL.

The chain uses TRBV12-3 or TRBV12-4 and TRBJ2-2; unclear D gene. CDR3 size: 12 residues. V lost 8 bases, J lost 6 bases, and 10 bases lay in between. CDR3 DNA sequence: TGTGCCAGCCTGGGTTTACCCGGGGAGCTGTTTTTT. The encoded protein is CASLGLPGELFF.

This sequence joins TRBV29-1 and TRBJ1-1; D gene unclear. The CDR3 runs to 14 residues. Germline V gene sequence: CDR1 SQVTM, CDR2 ANQGSEA. CDR3 nucleotides: TGCAGTTACTCGTATCCGGGTTGGAACACTGAAGCTTTCTTT. Translating it yields CSYSYPGWNTEAFF. The entire variable domain, with the rest obtained from reference TRBV29-1 and TRBJ1-1, is as follows: SAVISQKPSRDICQRGTSLTIQCQVDSQVTMMFWYRQQPGQSLTLIATANQGSEATYESGFVIDKFPISRPNLTFSTLTVSNMSPEDSSIYLCSYSYPGWNTEAFFGQGTRLTVV.

This clonotype was detected ten times or more. The rearrangement uses TRBV5-1 and TRBJ2-7; TRBD1 or TRBD2 may be the D gene (5 bases each). V was trimmed by 2 bases and J by 6 bases, leaving 15 bases between them. Looked up from germline, CDR1 is SGHRS and CDR2 is YFSETQ. The CDR3 runs to 14 residues. The CDR3 loop is CASSLRTGRIEQYF. The CDR3, as DNA: TGCGCCAGCAGCTTACGGACGGGACGTATCGAGCAGTACTTC. The full variable domain, with the rest looked up from reference TRBV5-1 and TRBJ2-7, is KAGVTQTPRYLIKTRGQQVTLSCSPISGHRSVSWYQQTPGQGLQFLFEYFSETQRNKGNFPGRFSGRQFSNSRSEMNVSTLELGDSALYLCASSLRTGRIEQYFGPGTRLTVT.